What follows are 17 T cell receptor beta chains derived from one specimen sequenced in a study of blood T cell repertoires in COVID-19. TCRdb keeps only in-frame clones here, not all; method: immunoSEQ multiplex PCR. The table lists 30,000 to 35,000 clones, around 87% of them singletons. The sequencing input was peripheral blood. The receptors originated from a man between 60 and 70 years old with active COVID-19.

The table lists this clone with a few counts. The genes are TRBV7-9 and TRBJ2-3; 7 nucleotides align to TRBD2. The ends lost 4 bases at V and 4 bases at J; junction bases unmatched: 17. This CDR3 region has 18 residues. Germline V gives CDR1 SEHNR, CDR2 FQNEAQ (reference sequence). The CDR3 DNA sequence: TGTGCCAGCAGCTCCGAACTGGGTCTTAGCGGGTTCGCAGATACGCAGTATTTT. It specifies CASSSELGLSGFADTQYF.

J is TRBJ1-1 and V is TRBV7-8; D is unclear. The V end was cut by 1 base, the J end by 5 bases, with 8 bases between. CDR1 is SGHVS, CDR2 FQNEAQ, per germline. CDR3 length equals 13 residues. The CDR3 region has the DNA TGTGCCAGCAGCTTAGGTGTGAGGACTGAAGCTTTCTTT. Translated: CASSLGVRTEAFF.

This rearrangement joins TRBV5-6 to TRBJ1-2; D gene unclear. CDR1 and CDR2 from the germline V gene are SGHDT and YYEEEE. The CDR3 totals 15 residues. The germline V and J ends were trimmed by 4 bases and 2 bases, with 15 bases remaining between them. As DNA, the CDR3 is TGTGCCAGCAGCCGTGGAGGTCAGAAAAACTATGGCTACACCTTC. This sequence encodes CASSRGGQKNYGYTF.

The chain joins TRBV7-8 to TRBJ2-6; TRBD1 matches 7 bases. Germline-derived CDR1 and CDR2 are SGHVS and FQNEAQ. The V segment lost 0 bases and the J segment 0 bases; nucleotides outside the gene matches: 5. The CDR3 has 18 residues. The CDR3 sequence: CASSLAGQVSSGANVLTF. As DNA, the CDR3 is TGTGCCAGCAGCTTAGCAGGACAGGTCTCCTCTGGGGCCAACGTCCTGACTTTC.

The J gene is TRBJ2-1, the V gene TRBV18; no definite D call. Per the germline V gene, CDR1 is KGHSH and CDR2 is LQKENI. The V end was cut by 6 bases, the J end by 4 bases, with 10 bases between. The CDR3 covers 13 residues. Here the CDR3 reads CASSPGLYNEQFF. Here the CDR3 DNA reads TGTGCCAGCTCGCCCGGGTTATACAATGAGCAGTTCTTC.

The chain combines TRBV11-2 with TRBJ2-5, with D possibly being TRBD2 (6 bases). Germline-derived CDR1 and CDR2 are SGHAT and FQNNGV. The CDR3 has 16 residues. Trimming cost V 5 bases and J 2 bases, with 18 bases left between them. The CDR3 DNA reads as TGTGCCAGCAGCCCCTCCGGGCGGGGCGGACAAGAGACCCAGTACTTC. Protein: CASSPSGRGGQETQYF.

This clone has more than one count but fewer than ten. The chain couples TRBV18 to TRBJ2-1; 11 positions match TRBD1. Trimming removed 2 bases from V and 4 bases from J; junction bases left unmatched: 1. This CDR3 comprises 15 residues. Germline V gene sequence: CDR1 KGHSH, CDR2 LQKENI. CDR3 sequence (DNA): TGTGCCAGCTCACCAGGGACAGGGGGGTACAATGAGCAGTTCTTC. This gives the protein CASSPGTGGYNEQFF.

This chain uses TRBV5-6 with TRBJ1-6; unclear D gene. CDR3 length: 16 residues. CDR1 and CDR2 (germline): SGHDT, YYEEEE. Trimming pared 1 base from V and 0 bases from J, leaving 8 bases between. CDR3 sequence reads: CASSLYPGSYNSPLHF. The CDR3 DNA reads TGTGCCAGCAGCTTGTATCCGGGCTCCTATAATTCACCCCTCCACTTT.

This clone showed up just once. The chain joins TRBV5-8 to TRBJ2-5; TRBD1 aligns across 8 bases. CDR3 length equals 13 residues. CDR1 is SGHTS, CDR2 YDEGEE, per germline. V lost 4 bases and J lost 5; bases outside the gene matches: 4. The CDR3 reads CASSRQGKETQYF. The CDR3 bases are TGTGCCAGCAGCCGACAGGGGAAGGAGACCCAGTACTTC.

The chain uses TRBV19 and TRBJ2-7, with D maybe TRBD2 (7 bases). V lost 6 bases and J lost 7, with 19 bases in between. The CDR3 is 14 amino acids. Germline lookup yields CDR1 LNHDA and CDR2 SQIVND (reference sequence). CDR3 in amino acids: CASSLAGGPREQYF. The CDR3 DNA follows: TGTGCCAGTAGCCTAGCCGGGGGGCCTAGGGAGCAGTACTTC.

The chain has TRBV2 and TRBJ2-5; 8 bases map to TRBD1. Germline V lookup: CDR1 SNHLY, CDR2 FYNNEI. This CDR3 has 15 residues. The V and J ends lost 4 bases and 7 bases, in that order; junction bases with no gene match: 11. The CDR3, as DNA: TGTGCCAGCAGTGCATCAGGACAGGGTCCAATGACCCAGTACTTC. It specifies CASSASGQGPMTQYF.

The chain combines TRBV6-5 with TRBJ2-3, with unresolved D. Germline loops: CDR1 MNHEY, CDR2 SVGAGI. V was trimmed by 5 bases and J by 1 base, leaving 4 bases between them. This CDR3 is 12 amino acids long. CDR3 DNA: TGTGCCAGCAGTAGCCGCACAGATACGCAGTATTTT. Residues: CASSSRTDTQYF.

This clone was seen only a few times. This rearrangement joins TRBV2 to TRBJ2-1; 11 nucleotides align to TRBD2. With 9 bases clipped from V and 7 bases from J, the junction kept 8 bases outside the gene matches. Germline CDR1 is SNHLY and CDR2 is FYNNEI. The CDR3 spans 14 residues. CDR3 DNA sequence: TGTGCCAGTCTCTTAGCGGGAGGGAATAATGAGCAGTTCTTC. The encoded protein is CASLLAGGNNEQFF.

The chain carries TRBV4-2 and TRBJ2-3; 7 bases are a match to TRBD2. After removal of 4 bases from V and 2 bases from J, the junction contained 3 bases not matched to a gene. This CDR3 is 14 amino acids long. Per the germline V gene, CDR1 is LGHNA and CDR2 is YNFKEQ. This CDR3 is CASSLGLNTDTQYF. In DNA, the CDR3 is TGTGCCAGCAGCCTGGGACTAAACACAGATACGCAGTATTTT.

This clone is a singleton in its sample. The chain links TRBV28 to TRBJ1-2; D perhaps matches TRBD1 (5 bases). Looked up from germline, CDR1 is MDHEN and CDR2 is SYDVKM. CDR3 length: 16 residues. The V end was cut by 1 base, the J end by 6 bases, with 18 bases between. CDR3 loop: CASSLLSGRGGNGYTF. CDR3 coding DNA: TGTGCCAGCAGTTTATTATCGGGACGGGGAGGGAATGGCTACACCTTC.

The genes are TRBV4-3 and TRBJ2-1, with TRBD2 matching over 10 bases. The CDR3 is 15 amino acids. Looked up from germline, CDR1 is LGHNA and CDR2 is YSLEER. J lost 7 bases, V lost 4 bases, and 7 bases had no gene match. CDR3 region: CASSPRALAGNEQFF. The CDR3 DNA reads as TGCGCCAGCAGCCCGAGGGCACTAGCGGGGAATGAGCAGTTCTTC.

The chain couples TRBV18 to TRBJ2-7; the match to TRBD1 covers 12 bases. The CDR3 consists of 15 residues. Germline CDR1 KGHSH, CDR2 LQKENI. V was clipped by 3 bases and J by 7 bases; unmatched bases: 7. The CDR3, as DNA: TGTGCCAGCTCACCGCGGGGACAGGGGGCGGAGGAGCAGTACTTC. Translating it yields CASSPRGQGAEEQYF.